These 23 T cell receptor beta chains were all obtained from the same sample, sequenced in a study of CD8 T cells in ankylosing spondylitis. TCRdb redid the calling of the 5' RACE reads with MiXCR, one entry per CDR3 protein. In the table there are about 270,000 distinct CDR3 sequences, 32% of which are singletons. Sequenced input: blood, either unsorted or a sorted T cell fraction (not recorded which). All receptors come from a male donor with ankylosing spondylitis or in good health (not recorded which).

This rearrangement joins TRBV18 to TRBJ2-5; perhaps D is TRBD1 or TRBD2 (5 bases each). This CDR3 spans 14 amino acids. Trimming cost V 0 bases and J 7 bases, with 12 bases left between them. CDR1 and CDR2 from the germline V gene are KGHSH and LQKENI. CDR3: CASSPPTQRGTQYF. As DNA, the CDR3 is TGTGCCAGCTCACCACCTACCCAGAGGGGGACCCAGTACTTC.

This clonotype came up a few times. The genes are TRBV11-2 and TRBJ2-5, with 7 bases aligning to TRBD2. J lost 5 bases, V lost 1 base, and 7 bases had no gene match. From germline, CDR1 is SGHAT and CDR2 FQNNGV. This CDR3 is 15 amino acids long. The CDR3: CASSLAPGSGETQYF. In DNA, the CDR3 is TGTGCCAGCAGCTTAGCTCCGGGTAGCGGGGAGACCCAGTACTTC.

The V call is TRBV12-3 or TRBV12-4, the J call TRBJ2-1; tentatively, D is TRBD1 or TRBD2 (5 bases each). The V and J ends lost 7 bases and 5 bases respectively, with 12 bases between them. The CDR3 has 13 amino acids. In nucleotides, the CDR3 is TGTGCCAGCAAACCGGGACGGCACAATGAGCAGTTCTTC. Residues: CASKPGRHNEQFF.

There are a few counts of this clonotype. J is TRBJ1-1 and V is TRBV6-1; no definite D call. Trimming shortened V by 3 bases and J by 0 bases, and 11 bases separated the two germline ends. This CDR3 is built from 15 residues. The germline gives CDR1 MNHNS, CDR2 SASEGT. The CDR3 DNA follows: TGTGCCAGCAGTGACAGGCGGACCATGAACACTGAAGCTTTCTTT. Translated, it gives CASSDRRTMNTEAFF.

The V gene is TRBV5-5, the J gene TRBJ2-3; D not resolved. The CDR3 contains 12 residues. V lost 0 bases and J lost 10, with 9 bases in between. Germline CDR1 SGHKS, CDR2 YYEKEE (reference sequence). As DNA, the CDR3 is TGTGCCAGCAGCTTGGACACGTCGGCGCAGTATTTT. It encodes CASSLDTSAQYF.

The V and J genes are TRBV20-1 and TRBJ2-7; TRBD2 matches 13 bases. The junction had 13 bases not matched to a gene; V was cut back by 6 bases and J by 5 bases. CDR3 length equals 16 residues. Looked up from germline, CDR1 is DFQATT and CDR2 is SNEGSKA (reference sequence). CDR3 DNA sequence: TGCAGTGCCGAGGACTTGGGACTAGCGGGGAGGAACGAGCAGTACTTC. Translating gives CSAEDLGLAGRNEQYF.

A few counts support this clonotype. V and J are TRBV12-3 or TRBV12-4 and TRBJ2-7; D perhaps matches TRBD1 (5 bases). The ends were cut back, 1 base at V and 4 bases at J, with 14 bases in the middle. The CDR3 consists of 15 residues. CDR3 amino acids: CASSLGRVTIYEQYF. In nucleotides, the CDR3 is TGTGCCAGCAGTTTAGGCAGGGTTACGATTTACGAGCAGTACTTC.

For the CDR3, the DNA is TGCAGTGCTAGAGACCAGGAGACAGGGGTCGACGAGCAGTACTTC. It is translated as CSARDQETGVDEQYF. This chain joins TRBV20-1 and TRBJ2-7; 8 bases agree with TRBD1. The CDR3 totals 15 residues. V lost 0 bases, J lost 5 bases, and 9 bases stayed unmatched. Germline V gene data show CDR1 as DFQATT and CDR2 as SNEGSKA (reference sequence).

The CDR3 loop reads CASSADRRGQYF. The CDR3 DNA reads TGTGCCAGCAGCGCAGACAGGAGGGGGCAGTACTTC. The V gene is TRBV7-4, the J gene TRBJ2-7, with D perhaps assigned TRBD1 or TRBD2 (6 bases each). Germline values: CDR1 SGHVT, CDR2 SQSDAQ. CDR3 length: 12 residues. V lost 5 bases and J 9 bases, leaving 14 bases between the germline ends. Variable domain in full (rest from reference TRBV7-4 and TRBJ2-7): GAGVSQSPRYKVAKRGRDVALRCDSISGHVTLYWYRQTLGQGSEVLTYSQSDAQRDKSGRPSGRFSAERPERSVSTLKIQRTEQGDSAVYLCASSADRRGQYFGPGTRLTVT.

This clonotype was seen at least ten times. V is TRBV29-1 and J is TRBJ1-2; D unclear. This CDR3 has 11 residues. The germline V and J ends were trimmed by 6 bases and 12 bases, with 17 bases remaining between them. CDR1 and CDR2 (germline): SQVTM, ANQGSEA. The CDR3: CSVPGPGGDTF. The CDR3 nucleotides are TGCAGCGTGCCCGGACCGGGAGGCGACACCTTC.

This chain joins TRBV20-1 and TRBJ2-2; 9 bases align to TRBD1. Trimming cost V 0 bases and J 0 bases; bases outside gene matches: 2. Germline CDR1 DFQATT, CDR2 SNEGSKA (reference sequence). The CDR3 is 16 amino acids. CDR3 bases: TGCAGTGCTAGAGAACAGGGGGCGTCGAACACCGGGGAGCTGTTTTTT. Its protein product is CSAREQGASNTGELFF.

The chain joins TRBV6-2 or TRBV6-3 to TRBJ2-3; TRBD2 is a possible D gene (5 bases). Germline CDR1 is MNHEY and CDR2 is SVGEGT. The CDR3 has 15 amino acids. Trimming removed 7 bases from V and 3 bases from J, with 17 bases in between. The CDR3 nucleotides are TGTGCCAGCAATCGGATAGGGCCGGGGACAGATACGCAGTATTTT. This sequence encodes CASNRIGPGTDTQYF.

This clonotype was recorded a few times. This chain joins TRBV4-2 and TRBJ2-3; D possibly corresponds to TRBD2 (6 bases). This CDR3 spans 16 amino acids. Per the germline V gene, CDR1 is LGHNA and CDR2 is YNFKEQ. V was cut by 3 bases and J by 1 base, with 14 bases left in between. CDR3 coding DNA: TGTGCCAGCAGCCAGGTAGCGGCGGTGGGCACAGATACGCAGTATTTT. Protein product: CASSQVAAVGTDTQYF.

This clonotype was recorded a few times. The V gene is TRBV20-1, the J gene TRBJ2-7, with D maybe TRBD2 (5 bases). This CDR3 has 13 residues. Trimming pared 1 base from V and 2 bases from J, leaving 9 bases between. Germline V gene data show CDR1 as DFQATT and CDR2 as SNEGSKA (reference sequence). The CDR3 here is CSARGPGTYEQYF. CDR3 bases: TGCAGTGCTAGAGGGCCGGGAACCTACGAGCAGTACTTC.

This clonotype was recorded a few times. The rearrangement links TRBV12-3 or TRBV12-4 to TRBJ1-2; D is unclear. V was pared by 4 bases and J by 6 bases, with 6 bases between. The CDR3 contains 11 residues. Here the CDR3 reads CASSWSDGYTF. The CDR3 DNA is TGTGCCAGCAGTTGGTCTGATGGCTACACCTTC.

The genes are TRBV6-5 and TRBJ2-1; TRBD2 is a possible D gene (6 bases). Per germline, CDR1 MNHEY and CDR2 SVGAGI. The CDR3 consists of 18 residues. V lost 2 bases, J lost 2 bases, and 19 bases lay in between. The CDR3, as DNA: TGTGCCAGCAGTTACCCCACTGTGGCGGGGAGAACCTACAATGAGCAGTTCTTC. As protein: CASSYPTVAGRTYNEQFF.

This clonotype has just a few counts. The chain recombines TRBV5-1 with TRBJ2-3, with 7 bases that match TRBD2. The V gene's germline CDR1 is SGHRS and CDR2 YFSETQ. The CDR3 contains 13 residues. V trimming: 7 bases; J trimming: 3 bases; junction bases outside the gene matches: 5. The CDR3 protein is CASALGGTDTQYF. CDR3 coding DNA: TGCGCCAGCGCCCTGGGGGGGACAGATACGCAGTATTTT. Drawing the rest from reference TRBV5-1 and TRBJ2-3, the complete variable domain is KAGVTQTPRYLIKTRGQQVTLSCSPISGHRSVSWYQQTPGQGLQFLFEYFSETQRNKGNFPGRFSGRQFSNSRSEMNVSTLELGDSALYLCASALGGTDTQYFGPGTRLTVL.

This clonotype was counted a few times. Written as DNA, the CDR3 is TGTGCCAGCAGTTACGGGACTAGCTCCTACGAGCAGTACTTC. It translates to CASSYGTSSYEQYF. This chain connects TRBV6-5 to TRBJ2-7; 8 nucleotides match TRBD2. The V and J ends lost 2 bases and 0 bases, in that order; junction bases with no gene match: 0. Germline CDR1 and CDR2: MNHEY and SVGAGI. CDR3 length equals 14 residues.

The chain uses TRBV6-6 and TRBJ2-7, with D hard to call. Germline lookup yields CDR1 MNHNY and CDR2 SVGAGI (reference sequence). The V end lost 5 bases, the J end lost 2 bases, and 4 bases lay between the germline ends. This CDR3 is built from 11 residues. CDR3 region: CASSQTYEQYF. The CDR3 DNA sequence: TGTGCCAGCAGTCAAACCTACGAGCAGTACTTC.

In its sample, this clonotype was seen a few times. V and J are TRBV27 and TRBJ2-7; D is possibly TRBD1 or TRBD2 (5 bases each). Per the germline V gene, CDR1 is MNHEY and CDR2 is SMNVEV (reference sequence). The CDR3 runs 16 residues. V was pared by 3 bases and J by 3 bases, with 18 bases between. CDR3 in amino acids: CASSFHGRDGSYEQYF. The DNA of the CDR3 is TGTGCCAGCAGTTTCCACGGCCGGGACGGAAGCTACGAGCAGTACTTC.

The chain recombines TRBV20-1 with TRBJ2-3; D not certain. Trimming left V 5 bases short and J 4 bases short, with 22 bases between. Per germline, CDR1 DFQATT and CDR2 SNEGSKA (reference sequence). This CDR3 has 16 amino acids. For the CDR3, the DNA is TGCAGTGCTTCCTCCACAGACCATGAGGCCGCAGATACGCAGTATTTT. It codes for CSASSTDHEAADTQYF.

This clonotype was recorded a few times. For the CDR3, the DNA is TGCGCCAGCAGCCAGGAAAACAGGGCTGGCTACACCTTC. It is translated as CASSQENRAGYTF. The chain has TRBV4-1 and TRBJ1-2, with a tentative D call TRBD1 (6 bases). The V and J ends lost 3 bases and 7 bases respectively, with 12 bases between them. CDR3 length: 13 amino acids. The germline V gene encodes CDR1 MGHRA and CDR2 YSYEKL.

The chain uses TRBV20-1 and TRBJ2-1; TRBD2 matches at 7 bases. Trimming at V came to 3 bases and at J to 12 bases, leaving 11 bases not matched to a gene. Germline V gives CDR1 DFQATT, CDR2 SNEGSKA (reference sequence). The CDR3 has 13 residues. CDR3 sequence reads: CSARGGERIWQFF. DNA of the CDR3: TGCAGTGCTAGGGGGGGGGAGCGCATTTGGCAGTTCTTC.